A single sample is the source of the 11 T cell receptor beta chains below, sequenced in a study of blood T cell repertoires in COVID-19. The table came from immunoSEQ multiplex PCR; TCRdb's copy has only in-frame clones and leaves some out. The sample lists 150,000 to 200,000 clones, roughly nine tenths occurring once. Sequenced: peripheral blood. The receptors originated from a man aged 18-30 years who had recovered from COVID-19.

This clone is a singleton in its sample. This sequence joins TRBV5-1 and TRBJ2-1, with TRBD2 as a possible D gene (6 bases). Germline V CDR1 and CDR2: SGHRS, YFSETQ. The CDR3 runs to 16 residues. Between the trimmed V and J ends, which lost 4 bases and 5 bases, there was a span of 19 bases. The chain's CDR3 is CASSEGPNRGDNEQFF. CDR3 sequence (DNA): TGCGCCAGCAGCGAGGGACCAAACCGCGGGGACAATGAGCAGTTCTTC.

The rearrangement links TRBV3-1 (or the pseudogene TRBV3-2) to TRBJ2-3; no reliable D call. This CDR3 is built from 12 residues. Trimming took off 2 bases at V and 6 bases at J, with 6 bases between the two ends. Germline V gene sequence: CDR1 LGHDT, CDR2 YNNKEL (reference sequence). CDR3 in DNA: TGTGCCAGCAGCCAAACCGCGGATACGCAGTATTTT. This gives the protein CASSQTADTQYF.

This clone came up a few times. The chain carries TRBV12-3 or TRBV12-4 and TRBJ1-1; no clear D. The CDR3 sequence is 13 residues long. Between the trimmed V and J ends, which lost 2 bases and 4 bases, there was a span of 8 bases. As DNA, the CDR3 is TGTGCCAGCAGTTTAAGTCAGTTCACTGAAGCTTTCTTT. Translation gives CASSLSQFTEAFF.

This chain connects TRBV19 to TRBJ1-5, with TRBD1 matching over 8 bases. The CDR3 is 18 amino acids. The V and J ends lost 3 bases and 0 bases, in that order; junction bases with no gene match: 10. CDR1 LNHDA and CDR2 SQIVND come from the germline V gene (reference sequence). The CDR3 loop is CASSIIDRGLYSNQPQHF. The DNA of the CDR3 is TGTGCCAGTAGTATCATTGACAGGGGTTTATATAGCAATCAGCCCCAGCATTTT. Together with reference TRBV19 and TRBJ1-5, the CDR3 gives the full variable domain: DGGITQSPKYLFRKEGQNVTLSCEQNLNHDAMYWYRQDPGQGLRLIYYSQIVNDFQKGDIAEGYSVSREKKESFPLTVTSAQKNPTAFYLCASSIIDRGLYSNQPQHFGDGTRLSIL.

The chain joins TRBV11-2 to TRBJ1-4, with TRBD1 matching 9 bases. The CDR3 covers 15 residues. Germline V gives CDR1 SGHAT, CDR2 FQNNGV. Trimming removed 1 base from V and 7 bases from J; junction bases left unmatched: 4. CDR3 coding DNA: TGTGCCAGCAGCTTAGCCGGGACAGGGATTGAAAAACTGTTTTTT. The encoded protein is CASSLAGTGIEKLFF.

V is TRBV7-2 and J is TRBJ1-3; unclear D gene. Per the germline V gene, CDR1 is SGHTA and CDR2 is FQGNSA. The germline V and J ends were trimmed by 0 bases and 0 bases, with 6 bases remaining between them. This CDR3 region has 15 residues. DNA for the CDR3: TGTGCCAGCAGCTTAGCGCGGGGCTCTGGAAACACCATATATTTT. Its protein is CASSLARGSGNTIYF. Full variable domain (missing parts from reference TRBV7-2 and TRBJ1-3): GAGVSQSPSNKVTEKGKDVELRCDPISGHTALYWYRQSLGQGLEFLIYFQGNSAPDKSGLPSDRFSAERTGGSVSTLTIQRTQQEDSAVYLCASSLARGSGNTIYFGEGSWLTVV.

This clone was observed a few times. The CDR3: CASSLYAGEEQFF. The DNA of the CDR3 is TGTGCCAGCAGCTTATATGCGGGAGAAGAGCAGTTCTTC. This chain joins TRBV7-6 and TRBJ2-1; the match to TRBD2 covers 7 bases. CDR3 length equals 13 residues. Germline V gives CDR1 SGHVS, CDR2 FNYEAQ. The V gene end was trimmed by 2 bases and the J gene end by 10 bases; junction bases not matched to a gene: 5.

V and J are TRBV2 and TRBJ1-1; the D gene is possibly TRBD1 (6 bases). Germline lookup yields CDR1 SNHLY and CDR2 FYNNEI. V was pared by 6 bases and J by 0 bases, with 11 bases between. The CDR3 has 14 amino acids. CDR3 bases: TGTGCCAGCAGCCCGAGGGGGATGAACACTGAAGCTTTCTTT. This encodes CASSPRGMNTEAFF.

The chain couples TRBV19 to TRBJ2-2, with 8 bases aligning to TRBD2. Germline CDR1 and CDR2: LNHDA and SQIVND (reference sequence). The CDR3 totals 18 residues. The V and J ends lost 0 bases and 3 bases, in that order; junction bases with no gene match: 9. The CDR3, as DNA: TGTGCCAGTAGTATAGATCCTAGCGGGTTTCGTTACACCGGGGAGCTGTTTTTT. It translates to CASSIDPSGFRYTGELFF.

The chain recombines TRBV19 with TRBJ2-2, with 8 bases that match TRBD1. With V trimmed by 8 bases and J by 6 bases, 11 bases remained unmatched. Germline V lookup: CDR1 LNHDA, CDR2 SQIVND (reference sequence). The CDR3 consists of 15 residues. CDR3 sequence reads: CASRYLQGVSGELFF. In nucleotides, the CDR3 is TGTGCCAGTCGATATCTACAGGGGGTTTCCGGGGAGCTGTTTTTT.

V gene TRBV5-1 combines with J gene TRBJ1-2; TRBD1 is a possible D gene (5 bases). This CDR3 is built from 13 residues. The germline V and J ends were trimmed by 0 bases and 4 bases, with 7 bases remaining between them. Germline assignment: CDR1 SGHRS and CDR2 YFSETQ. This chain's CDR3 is CASSLEQGYGYTF. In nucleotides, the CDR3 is TGCGCCAGCAGCTTGGAGCAGGGCTATGGCTACACCTTC. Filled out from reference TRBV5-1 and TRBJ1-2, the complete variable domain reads KAGVTQTPRYLIKTRGQQVTLSCSPISGHRSVSWYQQTPGQGLQFLFEYFSETQRNKGNFPGRFSGRQFSNSRSEMNVSTLELGDSALYLCASSLEQGYGYTFGSGTRLTVV.